These 13 T cell receptor beta chains were sequenced from one sample in a study of CD8+CD57+ T cells in acquired aplastic anemia. The use of genomic DNA as template underpinned the TCR beta VDJ and CDR3 profiling. TCRdb fed the reads into MiXCR, producing one record per CDR3 protein. The sample records tens of thousands of distinct CDR3 sequences, 63% being singletons. Patients sequenced had flow cytometry evidence of CD8+CD57+ cell expansion. Sequenced input: sorted CD4+, CD8+, or CD8+CD57+ T cells (not recorded which) from PBMCs. These receptors were obtained from a human donor with aplastic anemia.

This clonotype was seen repeatedly, ten times or more. This rearrangement joins TRBV12-3 or TRBV12-4 to TRBJ1-1; possibly TRBD1 for D (6 bases). Trimming took off 7 bases at V and 6 bases at J, with 24 bases between the two ends. This CDR3 region has 16 residues. The CDR3 DNA reads as TGTGCCAGCACCCCGGGACACACATTCACCATGGCTGAAGCTTTCTTT. Its translation is CASTPGHTFTMAEAFF.

The V call is TRBV7-3, the J call TRBJ1-2; no reliable D call. The CDR3 has 10 amino acids. Trimming removed 5 bases from V and 3 bases from J, with 1 base in between. From germline, CDR1 is SGHTA and CDR2 FQGTGA. CDR3 loop: CASSHYGYTF. The CDR3 bases are TGTGCCAGCAGCCACTATGGCTACACCTTC.

About this clonotype: A read error is likely, as this CDR3 ends without the conserved phenylalanine or tryptophan. This chain joins TRBV15 and TRBJ2-7; D is possibly TRBD2 (5 bases). The CDR3 is 15 residues long. Germline CDR1 and CDR2: LNHNV and YYDKDF (reference sequence). CDR3 in DNA: TGTGCCGCCAGCAGAGATAGCCCGGGATCCTACGAGCAGTACTCC. Residues: CAASRDSPGSYEQYS.

The rearrangement joins TRBV10-3 to TRBJ2-5, with D possibly being TRBD2 (6 bases). CDR3 length: 14 residues. The germline V and J ends were trimmed by 6 bases and 4 bases, with 15 bases remaining between them. Per the germline V gene, CDR1 is ENHRY and CDR2 is SYGVKD. The CDR3 DNA sequence: TGTGCCATCAGGCGGGAAGGGGTAGGAGAGACCCAGTACTTC. Amino acids: CAIRREGVGETQYF.

The chain couples TRBV2 to TRBJ2-5; either TRBD1 or TRBD2 may supply D (6 bases each). From germline, CDR1 is SNHLY and CDR2 FYNNEI. V was trimmed by 4 bases and J by 1 base, leaving 25 bases between them. This CDR3 spans 19 amino acids. In DNA, the CDR3 is TGTGCCAGCAGTGCTATGCAGGGCTCGGGGGCCGTGGCCCAAGAGACCCAGTACTTC. This translates into CASSAMQGSGAVAQETQYF.

This chain uses TRBV7-8 with TRBJ1-5, with D hard to call. V was clipped by 2 bases and J by 4 bases, with 12 bases between them. The germline V gene encodes CDR1 SGHVS and CDR2 FQNEAQ. The CDR3 sequence is 15 residues long. CDR3 nucleotide sequence: TGTGCCAGCAGCTTAATGTTAGCAGGAAATCAGCCCCAGCATTTT. This sequence encodes CASSLMLAGNQPQHF.

V gene TRBV15 combines with J gene TRBJ2-7; 9 nucleotides agree with TRBD1. The CDR3 totals 15 residues. Losses at the gene ends were 5 bases for V and 6 bases for J; bases not matched to a gene: 11. Germline-derived CDR1 and CDR2 are LNHNV and YYDKDF (reference sequence). In nucleotides, the CDR3 is TGTGCCACCAGCGGAGGGGGACAGGGTGAGGCCGAGCAGTACTTC. Translation gives CATSGGGQGEAEQYF.

The chain couples TRBV11-2 to TRBJ1-3; D is uncertain. Germline loops: CDR1 SGHAT, CDR2 FQNNGV. The CDR3 has 19 residues. V was pared by 0 bases and J by 0 bases, with 18 bases between. CDR3 protein: CASSLDRGQAMRSGNTIYF. The CDR3 coding sequence is TGTGCCAGCAGCTTAGATAGAGGCCAGGCAATGCGCTCTGGAAACACCATATATTTT. The full variable domain, in which reference TRBV11-2 and TRBJ1-3 provide the parts outside the CDR3, is EAGVAQSPRYKIIEKRQSVAFWCNPISGHATLYWYQQILGQGPKLLIQFQNNGVVDDSQLPKDRFSAERLKGVDSTLKIQPAKLEDSAVYLCASSLDRGQAMRSGNTIYFGEGSWLTVV.

The chain couples TRBV29-1 to TRBJ2-7; D unclear. V was pared by 5 bases and J by 2 bases, with 10 bases between. This CDR3 contains 12 residues. The germline CDR1 and CDR2 sequences are SQVTM and ANQGSEA. CDR3 in DNA: TGCAGCGTTCTTATGAGAACCTACGAGCAGTACTTC. Translated: CSVLMRTYEQYF.

This chain links TRBV24-1 with TRBJ2-5, with D uncertain. Germline V gene sequence: CDR1 KGHDR, CDR2 SFDVKD. Deletions cut 4 bases from V and 5 bases from J, with 7 bases between. This CDR3 contains 12 residues. CDR3 loop: CATSDPEETQYF. The CDR3 DNA reads TGTGCCACCAGTGACCCGGAGGAGACCCAGTACTTC.

This clonotype was detected ten times or more. The chain joins TRBV2 to TRBJ2-5, with D maybe TRBD2 (6 bases). CDR1 SNHLY and CDR2 FYNNEI come from the germline V gene. V lost 1 base to trimming and J lost 4 bases, with 10 bases between them. The CDR3 sequence is 14 residues long. DNA for the CDR3: TGTGCCAGCAGTGAAGAAGGAGGGATAGAGACCCAGTACTTC. Residues: CASSEEGGIETQYF.

The chain combines TRBV19 with TRBJ1-1, with D uncertain. This CDR3 comprises 14 residues. Deletions cut 3 bases from V and 0 bases from J, with 8 bases between. Germline V lookup: CDR1 LNHDA, CDR2 SQIVND (reference sequence). CDR3 bases: TGTGCCAGTAGTATTTTCGCAATGAACACTGAAGCTTTCTTT. As protein: CASSIFAMNTEAFF.

This clonotype was observed a handful of times. The junction departs from germline at one end; a sequencing error may be responsible. The rearrangement uses TRBV15 and TRBJ2-5; perhaps D is TRBD1 or TRBD2 (5 bases each). Germline V CDR1 and CDR2: LNHNV, YYDKDF (reference sequence). CDR3 length: 15 amino acids. The CDR3 DNA is TGTGCCGCCAGCAGCGTAGATTGGGGGCAAGAGACCCAGTACTTC. This translates into CAASSVDWGQETQYF.